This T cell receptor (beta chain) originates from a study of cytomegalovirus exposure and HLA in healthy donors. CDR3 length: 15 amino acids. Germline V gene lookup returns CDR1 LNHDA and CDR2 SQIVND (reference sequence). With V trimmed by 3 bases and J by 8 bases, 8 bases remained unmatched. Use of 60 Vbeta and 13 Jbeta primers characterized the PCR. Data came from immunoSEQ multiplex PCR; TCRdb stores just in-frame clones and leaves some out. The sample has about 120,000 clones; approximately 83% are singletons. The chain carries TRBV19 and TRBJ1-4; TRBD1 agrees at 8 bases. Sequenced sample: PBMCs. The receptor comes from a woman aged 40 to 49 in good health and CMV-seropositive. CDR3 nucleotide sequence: TGTGCCAGTAGTATCGTGGGACAGGTATGGGAAAAACTGTTTTTT. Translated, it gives CASSIVGQVWEKLFF. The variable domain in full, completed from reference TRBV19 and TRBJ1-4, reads DGGITQSPKYLFRKEGQNVTLSCEQNLNHDAMYWYRQDPGQGLRLIYYSQIVNDFQKGDIAEGYSVSREKKESFPLTVTSAQKNPTAFYLCASSIVGQVWEKLFFGSGTQLSVL.